Given below is one TCR beta chain in context. The CDR3 length is 16 residues. Germline V gene sequence: CDR1 KGHDR, CDR2 SFDVKD. The V end was cut by 6 bases, the J end by 7 bases, with 22 bases between. This record belongs to a study of Ad26.COV2.S vaccination and SARS-CoV-2 variants. Treatment in this sample: around 19 received Ad26.COV2.S at low or high dose, single or two shots; about 5 received placebo; per-sample allocation not given. It was on day 63 after the first vaccine or placebo injection that samples were taken. Assay: immunoSEQ multiplex PCR; the TCRdb copy retains only in-frame clones and omits some. This sample yields hundreds of thousands of clones, of which roughly 90% are seen a single time; approximately 1.5% belongs to the top ten.

This clonotype was obtained from a person aged 18-60 years who received the Ad26.COV2.S COVID-19 vaccine or a placebo. The V call is TRBV24-1, the J call TRBJ2-3; tentative D call: TRBD2 (7 bases). This specimen was peripheral blood, taken in a trial of Ad26.COV2.S vaccine versus placebo. CDR3 bases: TGTGCCACCAGTCCGGAGGGGGGAGGGCCGGTATATACGCAGTATTTT. Protein product: CATSPEGGGPVYTQYF.